A single sample is the source of the 28 T cell receptor beta chains below, sequenced in a study of cytomegalovirus exposure and HLA in healthy donors. The PCR used 60 Vbeta and 13 Jbeta primers. TCRdb keeps only in-frame clones here, not all; method: immunoSEQ multiplex PCR. This table has 90,000 to 150,000 clones, less than 85% appearing once. Sequencing was performed on PBMCs. The source is a middle-aged woman in good health and CMV-seronegative.

This clone appeared a few times. V usage is TRBV19 and J usage is TRBJ1-4, with TRBD1 matching 8 bases. Trimming at V came to 9 bases and at J to 0 bases, leaving 6 bases not matched to a gene. Germline lookup yields CDR1 LNHDA and CDR2 SQIVND (reference sequence). The CDR3 runs to 15 residues. Here the CDR3 DNA reads TGTGCCAGACCCAGGGGGCGGGCAACTAATGAAAAACTGTTTTTT. It specifies CARPRGRATNEKLFF.

This clone occurred a few times. The J gene is TRBJ2-1, the V gene TRBV7-2; 8 positions agree with TRBD2. Germline V gene sequence: CDR1 SGHTA, CDR2 FQGNSA. There are 16 residues in the CDR3. The ends lost 2 bases at V and 8 bases at J; junction bases unmatched: 11. CDR3 amino acids: CASSLNPGTSIYEQFF. CDR3 bases: TGTGCCAGCAGCTTAAATCCCGGGACTAGTATTTATGAGCAGTTCTTC. Full variable domain (remainder filled in from reference TRBV7-2 and TRBJ2-1): GAGVSQSPSNKVTEKGKDVELRCDPISGHTALYWYRQSLGQGLEFLIYFQGNSAPDKSGLPSDRFSAERTGGSVSTLTIQRTQQEDSAVYLCASSLNPGTSIYEQFFGPGTRLTVL.

The chain recombines TRBV19 with TRBJ2-7; no clear D gene. V dropped 11 bases and J dropped 7 bases, with 12 bases sitting between them. The CDR3 contains 10 residues. CDR1 and CDR2 (germline): LNHDA, SQIVND (reference sequence). CDR3 bases: TGTGCCGTTACTCCGAGTGAGCAGTACTTC. It yields the protein CAVTPSEQYF. Full variable domain (outside the CDR3, taken from reference TRBV19 and TRBJ2-7): DGGITQSPKYLFRKEGQNVTLSCEQNLNHDAMYWYRQDPGQGLRLIYYSQIVNDFQKGDIAEGYSVSREKKESFPLTVTSAQKNPTAFYLCAVTPSEQYFGPGTRLTVT.

This clone was observed a handful of times. V and J are TRBV9 and TRBJ2-7; weak D call: TRBD2 (7 bases). Looked up from germline, CDR1 is SGDLS and CDR2 is YYNGEE. The CDR3 extends over 15 amino acids. Deletions cut 0 bases from V and 2 bases from J, with 12 bases between. The CDR3 spells CASSVGGGPPYEQYF. DNA for the CDR3: TGTGCCAGCAGCGTAGGGGGGGGCCCTCCCTACGAGCAGTACTTC.

The chain employs TRBV25-1 and TRBJ1-3, with TRBD1 matching 11 bases. In germline, CDR1 is MGHDK, CDR2 SYGVNS. The trim removed 6 bases at V and 2 bases at J, leaving 3 bases unmatched. The CDR3 consists of 15 residues. The CDR3 region is CASSGTGGPGNTIYF. CDR3 DNA sequence: TGTGCCAGCAGCGGGACAGGGGGTCCTGGAAACACCATATATTTT.

The chain joins TRBV11-3 to TRBJ2-1, with 7 bases matching TRBD2. Germline trimming cut 5 bases from V and 11 bases from J; bases unmatched to any gene: 15. Germline V lookup: CDR1 SGHNT, CDR2 YENEEA. The CDR3 spans 15 residues. DNA of the CDR3: TGTGCCAGCAGCCTGGGAATAGCTGGCGGGGGAAAGCAGTTCTTC. Translating gives CASSLGIAGGGKQFF.

This sequence joins TRBV5-1 and TRBJ1-4; 7 nucleotides align to TRBD1. The V gene end was trimmed by 4 bases and the J gene end by 5 bases; junction bases not matched to a gene: 5. CDR1 is SGHRS, CDR2 YFSETQ, per germline. The CDR3 is 14 residues long. The CDR3: CASSPTGRNEKLFF. CDR3 coding DNA: TGCGCCAGCAGCCCGACAGGGAGAAATGAAAAACTGTTTTTT.

The chain couples TRBV10-2 to TRBJ2-3; 7 nucleotides align to TRBD1. CDR1 and CDR2 from the germline V gene are WSHSY and SAAADI. CDR3 length equals 14 residues. After removal of 6 bases from V and 2 bases from J, the junction contained 5 bases not matched to a gene. This chain's CDR3 is CASSNTGDTDTQYF. The CDR3 DNA follows: TGCGCCAGCAGCAATACAGGGGACACAGATACGCAGTATTTT.

The V call is TRBV2, the J call TRBJ2-5; tentative D call: TRBD2 (5 bases). Per germline, CDR1 SNHLY and CDR2 FYNNEI. Deletions cut 7 bases from V and 2 bases from J, with 11 bases between. The CDR3 totals 13 residues. CDR3 DNA sequence: TGTGCCAGCACGAGGGAGCTACAAGAGACCCAGTACTTC. The encoded protein is CASTRELQETQYF.

This clone came up once. V gene TRBV29-1 combines with J gene TRBJ2-5, with TRBD2 identical over 12 bases. With V trimmed by 7 bases and J by 5 bases, 8 bases remained unmatched. The germline V gene encodes CDR1 SQVTM and CDR2 ANQGSEA. This CDR3 spans 14 amino acids. As DNA, the CDR3 is TGCAGCGGGGGAAGGACTAGCGGGATGGAGACCCAGTACTTC. Translating gives CSGGRTSGMETQYF.

The chain links TRBV11-3 to TRBJ1-2; perhaps TRBD1 as D (6 bases). The CDR3 length is 15 residues. V lost 5 bases to trimming and J lost 3 bases, with 16 bases between them. From germline, CDR1 is SGHNT and CDR2 YENEEA. CDR3 coding DNA: TGTGCCAGCAGCCCCCACGGGGGGCTAGACTATGGCTACACCTTC. It encodes CASSPHGGLDYGYTF. Variable domain in full (rest from reference TRBV11-3 and TRBJ1-2): EAGVVQSPRYKIIEKKQPVAFWCNPISGHNTLYWYLQNLGQGPELLIRYENEEAVDDSQLPKDRFSAERLKGVDSTLKIQPAELGDSAVYLCASSPHGGLDYGYTFGSGTRLTVV.

The CDR3 DNA reads TGTGCCAGCTCACCATATACTAGCGGTCACACAGATACGCAGTATTTT. This encodes CASSPYTSGHTDTQYF. The chain combines TRBV18 with TRBJ2-3; 8 nucleotides match TRBD2. The trim removed 2 bases at V and 2 bases at J, leaving 6 bases unmatched. CDR1 is KGHSH and CDR2 is LQKENI in the germline V gene. This CDR3 has 16 residues.

This chain connects TRBV5-6 to TRBJ2-2; TRBD1 matches at 11 bases. The CDR3 extends over 17 amino acids. After removal of 5 bases from V and 5 bases from J, the junction contained 11 bases not matched to a gene. The germline V gene has CDR1 SGHDT and CDR2 YYEEEE. CDR3 DNA: TGTGCCAGCAGTCCGAGTCCGGGACAGGGGGAGACCGGGGAGCTGTTTTTT. Encoded protein: CASSPSPGQGETGELFF.

This clone was counted a few times. The chain has TRBV2 and TRBJ1-5; TRBD1 agrees at 8 bases. The V gene's germline CDR1 is SNHLY and CDR2 FYNNEI. This CDR3 spans 16 amino acids. V lost 6 bases and J lost 4; bases outside the gene matches: 11. CDR3 sequence (DNA): TGTGCCAGCAGCGAACGACGGACAGGGATAAATCAGCCCCAGCATTTT. Amino acids: CASSERRTGINQPQHF.

This clone has a count of ten or more. This chain connects TRBV29-1 to TRBJ2-3; 10 nucleotides match TRBD2. J lost 2 bases, V lost 1 base, and 6 bases had no gene match. The CDR3 sequence is 16 residues long. Germline CDR1 is SQVTM and CDR2 is ANQGSEA. The CDR3, as DNA: TGCAGCGTTGAAGTCCCCGGACTAGCGGTCACAGATACGCAGTATTTT. As protein: CSVEVPGLAVTDTQYF.

The chain employs TRBV2 and TRBJ2-5; 10 bases fit TRBD2. The CDR3 totals 13 residues. CDR1 and CDR2 from the germline V gene are SNHLY and FYNNEI. J lost 7 bases, V lost 3 bases, and 2 bases had no gene match. CDR3 in DNA: TGTGCCAGCAGTGAGAGGACTAGCGGGACCCAGTACTTC. It specifies CASSERTSGTQYF.

This chain connects TRBV6-5 to TRBJ2-2; D call uncertain. The CDR3 runs to 12 residues. The ends were cut back, 8 bases at V and 8 bases at J, with 12 bases in the middle. The germline V gene has CDR1 MNHEY and CDR2 SVGAGI. The CDR3 sequence: CASSTYNGELFF. CDR3 DNA: TGTGCCAGCTCCACCTATAATGGGGAGCTGTTTTTT.

The chain links TRBV5-8 to TRBJ2-7; 7 bases agree with TRBD1. Germline lookup yields CDR1 SGHTS and CDR2 YDEGEE. Trimming at V came to 4 bases and at J to 3 bases, leaving 7 bases not matched to a gene. The CDR3 contains 14 residues. CDR3 in DNA: TGTGCCAGCAGCCCGACAGGGAAGGACTACGAGCAGTACTTC. Amino acid sequence: CASSPTGKDYEQYF.

This rearrangement joins TRBV6-6 to TRBJ2-1; perhaps TRBD2 as D (5 bases). V was clipped by 6 bases and J by 0 bases, with 12 bases between them. The CDR3 length is 15 residues. Germline CDR1 and CDR2: MNHNY and SVGAGI (reference sequence). The CDR3 nucleotides read TGTGCCAGCAGCCCTCTGGGGAGCTCCTACAATGAGCAGTTCTTC. Protein product: CASSPLGSSYNEQFF.

This clone occurred once. V and J are TRBV30 and TRBJ2-5; TRBD2 matches at 12 bases. This CDR3 comprises 17 residues. V shed 3 bases, J shed 1 base, and the junction held 9 bases outside the gene matches. Looked up from germline, CDR1 is GTSNPN and CDR2 is SVGIG (reference sequence). For the CDR3, the DNA is TGTGCCTGGAGGAGGACTAGCGGGATTCCTTTCCAAGAGACCCAGTACTTC. Encoded protein: CAWRRTSGIPFQETQYF.

The rearrangement links TRBV9 to TRBJ1-1; D is uncertain. The CDR3 sequence is 14 residues long. Deletions cut 0 bases from V and 3 bases from J, with 9 bases between. Germline V gene data show CDR1 as SGDLS and CDR2 as YYNGEE. For the CDR3, the DNA is TGTGCCAGCAGCGTAGCTCCCTTAGACACTGAAGCTTTCTTT. This translates into CASSVAPLDTEAFF.

The chain is built from TRBV11-2 and TRBJ1-3, with D possibly TRBD1 on 5 matching bases. Trimming took off 7 bases at V and 2 bases at J, with 21 bases between the two ends. Germline-derived CDR1 and CDR2 are SGHAT and FQNNGV. This CDR3 is built from 17 residues. The CDR3 protein is CASTKTSTAHPGNTIYF. The CDR3 nucleotides read TGTGCCAGCACAAAGACATCGACAGCACACCCTGGAAACACCATATATTTT.

The rearrangement uses TRBV15 and TRBJ1-3; 8 bases fit TRBD1. V gave up 3 bases and J gave up 6 bases; unmatched junction bases: 1. The CDR3 contains 13 residues. Germline V gene lookup returns CDR1 LNHNV and CDR2 YYDKDF (reference sequence). The CDR3 region is CATSRDRENTIYF. The DNA of the CDR3 is TGTGCCACCAGCAGGGACAGGGAAAACACCATATATTTT.

Points on this clone: The junction departs from germline at one end; a sequencing error may be responsible. The chain carries TRBV7-9 and TRBJ2-7; possibly TRBD2 for D (6 bases). Germline values: CDR1 SEHNR, CDR2 FQNEAQ (reference sequence). The CDR3 has 17 amino acids. The CDR3 DNA reads as TGTTCCAGCAGCTTAGCGGTGGGGGGTCCTAGTTCCTACGAGCAGTACTTC. Translating it yields CSSSLAVGGPSSYEQYF.

This clone was recorded once. The genes are TRBV7-3 and TRBJ2-1; 7 nucleotides line up with TRBD2. Trimming cost V 5 bases and J 7 bases; bases outside gene matches: 5. Germline CDR1 is SGHTA and CDR2 is FQGTGA. CDR3 length: 13 amino acids. In nucleotides, the CDR3 is TGTGCCAGCAGCCAGAGCGGGGCGAATGAGCAGTTCTTC. Protein product: CASSQSGANEQFF.

Concerning this clone itself: The same CDR3 can be traced to other DNA sequences in this sample. The chain employs TRBV20-1 and TRBJ2-5; no reliable D call. This CDR3 has 10 amino acids. From germline, CDR1 is DFQATT and CDR2 SNEGSKA (reference sequence). The ends were cut back, 4 bases at V and 2 bases at J, with 2 bases in the middle. CDR3 loop: CSATQETQYF. CDR3 bases: TGCAGTGCTACTCAAGAGACCCAGTACTTC.

A note on this clone: This same CDR3 is encoded by further DNA sequences in the sample. CDR3 coding DNA: TGTGCCAGCAGAACTAGCGGGAAATACAATGAGCAGTTCTTC. Translated: CASRTSGKYNEQFF. V gene TRBV11-1 combines with J gene TRBJ2-1; 10 bases are shared with TRBD2. This CDR3 has 14 residues. Losses at the gene ends were 6 bases for V and 4 bases for J; bases not matched to a gene: 3. Germline CDR1 reads SGHAT; CDR2 reads FQDESV (reference sequence).

This chain links TRBV29-1 with TRBJ2-7, with TRBD1 matching 8 bases. Unmatched junction bases numbered 14, after V lost 6 bases and J lost 1 base. The CDR3 extends over 16 amino acids. The germline V gene encodes CDR1 SQVTM and CDR2 ANQGSEA. CDR3 in amino acids: CSVRRRQGRLSYEQYF. DNA for the CDR3: TGCAGCGTCAGACGGCGACAGGGGCGATTATCCTACGAGCAGTACTTC.